This TCR beta chain was sequenced for a study of metastatic and nonmetastatic thyroid tumors. The wider study: Malignant and benign thyroid patients had repertoires compared in peripheral blood and tumor or nodule tissue.

Original methodology: Across clinicopathological groups, CDR3 differences served as the basis for building a distant-metastasis classifier for papillary thyroid cancer. TCRdb ran MiXCR on the PCR reads. It is TCRdb's table, rather than the study itself, that gives the V and J calls and clone size. Here the sample spans over 40,000 clones, around 23% being singletons. V lost 0 bases and J lost 4; bases outside the gene matches: 0. This CDR3 has 13 amino acids. CDR1 is SGHRS and CDR2 is YFSETQ in the germline V gene. Thyroid surgery was preceded by no treatment in any patient. This clone was seen at least ten times.

The chain recombines TRBV5-1 with TRBJ2-7; 8 bases are a match to TRBD1. The sequence was obtained from a male donor with papillary thyroid cancer or a benign thyroid nodule (not recorded which). Some clones in this sample may be carry-over from other donors' samples. Sequences were obtained from blood. The CDR3 loop is CASSLDRGYEQYF. In DNA form, the CDR3 reads TGCGCCAGCAGCTTGGACAGGGGGTACGAGCAGTACTTC. Complete variable domain (other parts from reference TRBV5-1 and TRBJ2-7): KAGVTQTPRYLIKTRGQQVTLSCSPISGHRSVSWYQQTPGQGLQFLFEYFSETQRNKGNFPGRFSGRQFSNSRSEMNVSTLELGDSALYLCASSLDRGYEQYFGPGTRLTVT.